This T cell receptor (beta chain) is drawn from a study of CD8+ T cells in alopecia areata. Both CD4+ and CD8+ T cells were separated by sorting PBMCs. The CDR3 has 17 amino acids. The germline gives CDR1 MGHRA, CDR2 YSYEKL. V dropped 0 bases and J dropped 0 bases, with 13 bases sitting between them. Sequencing templates came from extracted RNA that was reverse transcribed into cDNA. Only in-frame clones appear in the TCRdb table, and some are missing; sequencing was by immunoSEQ multiplex PCR. The repertoire includes some 160,000 clones, more than 55% of them detected once, and less than 40% sits in the top ten. This clone was seen only once.

The chain couples TRBV4-1 to TRBJ2-3, with a tentative D call TRBD1 (6 bases). The source of this sequence is a human donor in good health. The sequenced sample was CD8+ T cells sorted from blood. The CDR3 DNA follows: TGCGCCAGCAGCCAAGACCCGGGACAACGTAGCACAGATACGCAGTATTTT. As protein: CASSQDPGQRSTDTQYF.